The 7 T cell receptor beta chains below all came from one sample that was sequenced in a study of beta chain features in type 1 diabetes. Study findings and constraints: The study found moderately but significantly shorter TCRB CDR3s in all four CD4+ subsets of Type 1 diabetes patients.

These receptors' antigens are unknown. The entirety of the isolated RNA underwent reverse transcription, so expressed TCRB transcripts were sequenced. Assay used: immunoSEQ multiplex PCR; TCRdb lists only in-frame clones, some missing. In the table there are 680,000 or so clones, roughly 12% of which are singletons. What was sequenced was naive CD4+ T cells from blood. The receptors stem from a man aged 18 to 30 with type 1 diabetes.

This clone was picked up a small number of times. The chain couples TRBV5-4 to TRBJ2-5; D remains ambiguous. V was pared by 4 bases and J by 1 base, with 11 bases between. In germline, CDR1 is SGHNT, CDR2 YYREEE (reference sequence). This CDR3 is built from 14 residues. The CDR3 nucleotides read TGTGCCAGCAGCCCGGATGCCACCCAAGAGACCCAGTACTTC. It yields the protein CASSPDATQETQYF.

The chain carries TRBV7-9 and TRBJ1-2; 8 bases match TRBD1. This CDR3 contains 16 residues. With 5 bases clipped from V and 4 bases from J, the junction kept 12 bases outside the gene matches. From germline, CDR1 is SEHNR and CDR2 FQNEAQ (reference sequence). The CDR3 DNA reads TGTGCCAGCAGCCCAGGACAGGGTACCTCTATCTATGGCTACACCTTC. This codes for CASSPGQGTSIYGYTF.

This clone was detected a few times. V gene TRBV4-1 combines with J gene TRBJ1-1; D remains unclear. Trimming stripped 0 bases from V and 6 bases from J, with 14 bases between. The CDR3 has 15 amino acids. Germline V CDR1 and CDR2: MGHRA, YSYEKL. The CDR3, as DNA: TGCGCCAGCAGCCAAGATAATAGGAGGACCTCTGAAGCTTTCTTT. It translates to CASSQDNRRTSEAFF.

This clone was detected a few times. The chain recombines TRBV19 with TRBJ1-1; D unresolved. V lost 11 bases, J lost 11 bases, and 21 bases lay in between. Germline-derived CDR1 and CDR2 are LNHDA and SQIVND (reference sequence). The CDR3 extends over 12 amino acids. The CDR3: CASSRPGNMAFF. CDR3 coding DNA: TGTGCCTCAAGTCGTCCAGGAAATATGGCTTTCTTT.

This clone was observed a few times. This chain uses TRBV5-1 with TRBJ1-1, with 7 nucleotides matching TRBD1. J lost 8 bases, V lost 0 bases, and 10 bases had no gene match. CDR1 and CDR2 from the germline V gene are SGHRS and YFSETQ. The CDR3 loop spans 15 amino acids. CDR3 region: CASSLVLTGSSEAFF. CDR3 DNA sequence: TGCGCCAGCAGCTTGGTTTTGACAGGGTCATCCGAAGCTTTCTTT.

Only a few counts were recorded for this clone. This chain joins TRBV29-1 and TRBJ1-1; D is undetermined. V was clipped by 7 bases and J by 1 base, with 7 bases between them. The CDR3 has 11 residues. In germline, CDR1 is SQVTM, CDR2 ANQGSEA. CDR3 protein: CSAGANTEAFF. The CDR3 coding sequence is TGCAGCGCAGGCGCGAACACTGAAGCTTTCTTT.

The V call is TRBV4-3, the J call TRBJ2-3; D unclear. Trimming cost V 4 bases and J 4 bases, with 9 bases left between them. Per the germline V gene, CDR1 is LGHNA and CDR2 is YSLEER. This CDR3 has 13 amino acids. The CDR3 region has the DNA TGCGCCAGCAGCCTGGGGAACGCAGATACGCAGTATTTT. Encoded protein: CASSLGNADTQYF.